This entry lists 7 T cell receptor beta chains sequenced from one sample in a study of T cells in tumors after PD-1 blockade (dated by TCRdb to the late 2010s). The library relied on the immunoSEQ multiplex PCR assay. Sourced from immuneACCESS, this table was stored by TCRdb with only in-frame sequences that have V and J called. A share of the clones is absent; for the studies checked, an unresolved V gene accounts for under half, and the remainder has no known explanation. In this sample the table shows about 63,000 clones, over 65% of which occur a single time. The ten most abundant clones make up around 5% of the sample. The sample's time point label, in plain terms: after anti-PD-1 therapy. This material consisted of PBMCs, taken after anti-PD-1 treatment. Receptor source: a human donor with basal cell carcinoma.

The chain is built from TRBV28 and TRBJ2-2; unclear D gene. Germline lookup yields CDR1 MDHEN and CDR2 SYDVKM. Between the trimmed V and J ends, which lost 2 bases and 0 bases, there was a span of 1 base. This CDR3 region has 13 residues. This chain's CDR3 is CASSLTNTGELFF. The CDR3 DNA reads TGTGCCAGCAGTTTAACGAACACCGGGGAGCTGTTTTTT.

V and J are TRBV7-9 and TRBJ1-3, with D uncertain. V lost 4 bases, J lost 3 bases, and 16 bases lay in between. The CDR3 is 16 amino acids. Germline CDR1 is SEHNR and CDR2 is FQNEAQ (reference sequence). CDR3: CASSSKTRISGNTIYF. CDR3 DNA: TGTGCCAGCAGCTCAAAGACAAGAATCAGTGGAAACACCATATATTTT.

The J gene is TRBJ1-4, the V gene TRBV19; no clear D gene. The CDR3 length is 13 residues. V lost 0 bases and J lost 8, with 7 bases in between. CDR1 is LNHDA, CDR2 SQIVND, per germline (reference sequence). The CDR3 here is CASSIDQMEKLFF. CDR3 nucleotides: TGTGCCAGTAGTATAGATCAGATGGAAAAACTGTTTTTT.

Here the CDR3 reads CASSSARGGGYTF. CDR3 DNA: TGTGCCAGCAGCTCAGCCAGGGGGGGAGGCTACACCTTC. This chain links TRBV5-4 with TRBJ1-2, with 7 bases matching TRBD1. V shed 3 bases, J shed 8 bases, and the junction held 7 bases outside the gene matches. Germline CDR1 SGHNT, CDR2 YYREEE (reference sequence). The CDR3 is 13 residues long.

The genes are TRBV6-5 and TRBJ2-3; the D gene is possibly TRBD2 (5 bases). Germline assignment: CDR1 MNHEY and CDR2 SVGAGI. Trimming left V 7 bases short and J 14 bases short, with 16 bases between. The CDR3 contains 11 residues. The CDR3 DNA follows: TGTGCCAGCATAGACTTCGACGAGGGGTATTTT. Protein sequence: CASIDFDEGYF.

The chain has TRBV6-6 and TRBJ1-3; 9 nucleotides align to TRBD1. V dropped 6 bases and J dropped 7; count of bases not matched to a gene: 1. The CDR3 is made up of 12 amino acids. Germline V gene data show CDR1 as MNHNY and CDR2 as SVGAGI (reference sequence). CDR3 sequence (DNA): TGTGCCAGCAGCGGACAGGGGAACACCATATATTTT. Translating it yields CASSGQGNTIYF.

The chain uses TRBV11-3 and TRBJ1-5; TRBD1 is a possible D gene (5 bases). CDR3 length: 16 residues. The germline V and J ends were trimmed by 5 bases and 3 bases, with 17 bases remaining between them. Germline values: CDR1 SGHNT, CDR2 YENEEA. CDR3 in amino acids: CASSPRGTPFNQPQHF. DNA for the CDR3: TGTGCCAGCAGCCCCCGGGGGACCCCCTTCAATCAGCCCCAGCATTTT.